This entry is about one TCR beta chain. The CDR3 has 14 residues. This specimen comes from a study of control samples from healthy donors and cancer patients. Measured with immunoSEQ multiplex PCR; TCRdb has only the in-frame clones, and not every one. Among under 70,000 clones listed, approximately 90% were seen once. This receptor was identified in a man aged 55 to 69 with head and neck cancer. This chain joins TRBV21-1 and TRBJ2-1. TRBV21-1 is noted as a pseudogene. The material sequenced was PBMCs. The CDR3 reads CASPQSGLRNEQFF. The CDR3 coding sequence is TGTGCCAGCCCCCAGTCGGGGCTCAGGAATGAGCAGTTCTTC.